Presented here are 10 T cell receptor beta chains from one specimen sequenced in a study of T cells in localized non-small cell lung cancer. Here immunoSEQ multiplex PCR was the method, and the copy in TCRdb shows in-frame clones only, minus some. The sample lists tens of thousands of clones; roughly 86% were seen once. Source: peripheral blood, taken before any cancer treatment. The receptors shown here come from a woman between 35 and 75 years old with stage I lung adenocarcinoma.

This sequence joins TRBV15 and TRBJ1-1, with 9 nucleotides matching TRBD1. V was pared by 3 bases and J by 10 bases, with 9 bases of the junction left unmatched. CDR3 length equals 14 residues. Germline lookup yields CDR1 LNHNV and CDR2 YYDKDF (reference sequence). CDR3 sequence reads: CATSRRGQGILAFF. The CDR3, as DNA: TGTGCCACCAGCAGGCGAGGACAGGGGATTTTAGCTTTCTTT.

A note on this clone: Other DNA sequences of this sample code for an identical CDR3. V usage is TRBV4-3 and J usage is TRBJ1-2; no reliable D call. Germline assignment: CDR1 LGHNA and CDR2 YSLEER. V lost 0 bases, J lost 7 bases, and 12 bases lay in between. CDR3 length equals 14 residues. The CDR3 nucleotides read TGCGCCAGCAGCCAAGATCACCCGGGCGGTGGCTACACCTTC. Translation: CASSQDHPGGGYTF.

The rearrangement uses TRBV5-1 and TRBJ1-1, with 7 nucleotides matching TRBD1. CDR3 length equals 14 residues. Germline CDR1 reads SGHRS; CDR2 reads YFSETQ. With 5 bases clipped from V and 8 bases from J, the junction kept 12 bases outside the gene matches. The chain's CDR3 is CASRYGTEATEAFF. CDR3 DNA sequence: TGCGCCAGCAGATACGGGACAGAGGCTACAGAAGCTTTCTTT. Combining the CDR3 with reference TRBV5-1 and TRBJ1-1 gives the whole variable domain KAGVTQTPRYLIKTRGQQVTLSCSPISGHRSVSWYQQTPGQGLQFLFEYFSETQRNKGNFPGRFSGRQFSNSRSEMNVSTLELGDSALYLCASRYGTEATEAFFGQGTRLTVV.

The chain has TRBV21-1 and TRBJ1-2; TRBD1, the table's D call, was not compared with the DNA. TRBV21-1 is classified as a pseudogene. The CDR3 loop spans 15 amino acids. CDR3 sequence (DNA): TGTGCCAGCAGCACTGGGACAGGGCCTAACTATGGCTACACCTTC. Amino acid sequence: CASSTGTGPNYGYTF.

V and J are TRBV2 and TRBJ1-4, with a tentative D call TRBD1 (5 bases). Germline loops: CDR1 SNHLY, CDR2 FYNNEI. Trimming took 5 bases from V and 0 from J, leaving 10 bases between them. There are 15 residues in the CDR3. The CDR3 here is CASSPDIATNEKLFF. The CDR3 DNA follows: TGTGCCAGCAGTCCGGACATTGCAACTAATGAAAAACTGTTTTTT.

The chain has TRBV19 and TRBJ2-7; 12 bases match TRBD2. CDR1 and CDR2 from the germline V gene are LNHDA and SQIVND (reference sequence). Trimming cost V 6 bases and J 7 bases; bases outside gene matches: 13. This CDR3 comprises 16 residues. The DNA for the CDR3 is TGTGCCAGTAGCTCAATAAAGACTAGCGGGGGCCATGAGCAGTACTTC. This translates into CASSSIKTSGGHEQYF.

As DNA, the CDR3 is TGTGCCAGCAGCTTGGCCTGGGGTTATGGCTACACCTTC. It translates to CASSLAWGYGYTF. The V call is TRBV5-5, the J call TRBJ1-2; D unclear. Per germline, CDR1 SGHKS and CDR2 YYEKEE (reference sequence). The CDR3 has 13 residues. Trimming left V 0 bases short and J 5 bases short, with 8 bases between.

The sample holds one count of this clone. The rearrangement links TRBV7-9 to TRBJ2-7, with a tentative D call TRBD2 (6 bases). Germline CDR1 is SEHNR and CDR2 is FQNEAQ (reference sequence). Trimming cost V 5 bases and J 4 bases, with 21 bases left between them. The CDR3 contains 16 residues. The CDR3: CASSPPSGREVYEQYF. In DNA, the CDR3 is TGTGCCAGCAGCCCCCCTTCCGGCAGGGAGGTGTACGAGCAGTACTTC.

This chain links TRBV11-2 with TRBJ1-2; D perhaps matches TRBD1 (5 bases). The ends were cut back, 5 bases at V and 4 bases at J, with 23 bases in the middle. The CDR3 has 17 amino acids. Germline V gene data show CDR1 as SGHAT and CDR2 as FQNNGV. The CDR3 spells CASSTAGTIPGAYGYTF. Here the CDR3 DNA reads TGTGCCAGCAGCACAGCAGGGACCATCCCCGGGGCCTATGGCTACACCTTC.

The V gene is TRBV21-1, the J gene TRBJ1-2; TRBD1, the D gene given by the table, was not confirmed from the DNA. TRBV21-1 is shown as a pseudogene. The length of the CDR3 is 15 residues. This chain's CDR3 is CASTWRGGGDYGYTF. As DNA, the CDR3 is TGTGCCAGCACCTGGCGAGGGGGCGGGGACTATGGCTACACCTTC.